The clone carrying this TCR beta chain has ten or more counts. TCRdb itself ran the 5' RACE reads through MiXCR, one entry per CDR3 protein. This sample has about 74,000 distinct CDR3 sequences; around 5.5% occur once, and the top ten carry around 7.2%. V was clipped by 3 bases and J by 6 bases; unmatched bases: 2. CDR3 length: 13 residues. CDR1 MNHEY and CDR2 SMNVEV come from the germline V gene (reference sequence). The data stem from a study of neurological immune-mediated disorders. The sequencing input was PBMCs. The sequence was collected from a man in his late teens or twenties with multiple sclerosis. The V gene is TRBV27, the J gene TRBJ2-3; 8 bases are a match to TRBD2. The CDR3 is CASSFGRADTQYF. Here the CDR3 DNA reads TGTGCCAGCAGTTTCGGGAGGGCGGATACGCAGTATTTT.